This TCR beta chain appears in the sequencing data of a study of blood T cell repertoires in COVID-19. Study at large: Samples came from the United States, Italy and Spain, spanning acute and convalescent COVID-19.

The cohort comprised adults aged 18 to 89 years residing in under 30 US areas. Clinical histories supplied by participants themselves formed the basis of cohort assignment. Cohort 3 recovered donors had two negative PCRs, clearance, or symptom resolution. Profiled with immunoSEQ multiplex PCR; TCRdb holds only in-frame clones, not every one. The sample includes more than 250,000 clones, about 85% of them seen just once. The length of the CDR3 is 15 residues. V gave up 6 bases and J gave up 2 bases, with 17 bases separating them. Germline loops: CDR1 SQVTM, CDR2 ANQGSEA. The receptor's source is a woman aged 25-40 years who had recovered from COVID-19. V and J are TRBV29-1 and TRBJ1-5, with D maybe TRBD1 (6 bases). The sequenced material came from PBMCs or T cells enriched from blood (not recorded which). CDR3 amino acids: CSVTGNSLCNQPQHF. The CDR3, as DNA: TGCAGCGTCACAGGGAACTCTCTGTGCAATCAGCCCCAGCATTTT.